This T cell receptor beta chain is from a study of T cell changes during pregnancy in multiple sclerosis. Sequencing used immunoSEQ multiplex PCR; TCRdb keeps in-frame clones, though not all of them. The table includes about 60,000 clones, roughly 92% detected once. CDR3 size: 18 residues. The germline V gene encodes CDR1 MGHDK and CDR2 SYGVNS. Trimming shortened V by 3 bases and J by 8 bases, and 26 bases separated the two germline ends. The specimen was peripheral blood, collected in the first trimester of pregnancy. This receptor was identified in a female donor with multiple sclerosis, enrolled in a pregnancy study. The chain has TRBV25-1 and TRBJ1-3, with a possible D match to TRBD1 (6 bases). This chain's CDR3 is CASSDPTNTGTPHHTIYF. The CDR3 nucleotides read TGTGCCAGCAGTGACCCAACAAACACCGGGACACCTCATCACACCATATATTTT.